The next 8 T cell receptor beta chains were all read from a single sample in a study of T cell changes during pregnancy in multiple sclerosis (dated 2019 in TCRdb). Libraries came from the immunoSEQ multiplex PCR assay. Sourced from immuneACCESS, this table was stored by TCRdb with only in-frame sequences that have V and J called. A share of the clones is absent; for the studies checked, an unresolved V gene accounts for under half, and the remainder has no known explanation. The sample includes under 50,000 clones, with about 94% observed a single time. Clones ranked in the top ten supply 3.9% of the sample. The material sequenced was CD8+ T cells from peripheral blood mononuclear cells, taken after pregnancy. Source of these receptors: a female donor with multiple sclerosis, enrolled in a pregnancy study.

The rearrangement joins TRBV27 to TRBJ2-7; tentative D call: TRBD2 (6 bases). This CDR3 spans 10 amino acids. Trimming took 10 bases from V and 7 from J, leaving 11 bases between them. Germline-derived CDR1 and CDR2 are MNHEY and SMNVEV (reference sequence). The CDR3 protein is CATSRGEQYF. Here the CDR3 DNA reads TGTGCCACTTCCCGGGGGGAGCAGTACTTC.

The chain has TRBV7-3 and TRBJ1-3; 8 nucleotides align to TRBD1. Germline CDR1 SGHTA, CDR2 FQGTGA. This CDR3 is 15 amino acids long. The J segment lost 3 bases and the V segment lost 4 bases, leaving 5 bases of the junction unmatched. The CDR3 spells CASSSGGTGGNTIYF. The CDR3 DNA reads TGTGCCAGCAGCTCCGGGGGGACAGGTGGAAACACCATATATTTT.

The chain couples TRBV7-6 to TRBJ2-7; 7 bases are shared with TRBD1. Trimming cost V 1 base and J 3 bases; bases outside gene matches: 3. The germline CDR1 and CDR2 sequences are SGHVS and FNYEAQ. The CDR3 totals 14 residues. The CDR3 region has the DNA TGTGCCAGCAGCTTAGGACAGGGTATCTACGAGCAGTACTTC. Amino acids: CASSLGQGIYEQYF.

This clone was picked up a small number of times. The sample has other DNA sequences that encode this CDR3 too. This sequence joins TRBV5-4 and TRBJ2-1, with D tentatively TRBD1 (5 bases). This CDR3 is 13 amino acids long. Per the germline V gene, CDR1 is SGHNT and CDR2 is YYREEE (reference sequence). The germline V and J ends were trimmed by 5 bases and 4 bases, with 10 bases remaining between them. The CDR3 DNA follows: TGTGCCAGCAGGCCCGACAGTTACAATGAGCAGTTCTTC. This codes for CASRPDSYNEQFF.

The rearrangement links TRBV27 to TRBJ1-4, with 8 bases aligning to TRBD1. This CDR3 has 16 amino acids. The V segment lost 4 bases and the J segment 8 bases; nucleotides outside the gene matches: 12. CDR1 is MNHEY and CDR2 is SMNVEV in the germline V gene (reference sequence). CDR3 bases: TGTGCCAGCAGTTCGATATCAGGGGGCGTCGAGGAAAAACTGTTTTTT. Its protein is CASSSISGGVEEKLFF.

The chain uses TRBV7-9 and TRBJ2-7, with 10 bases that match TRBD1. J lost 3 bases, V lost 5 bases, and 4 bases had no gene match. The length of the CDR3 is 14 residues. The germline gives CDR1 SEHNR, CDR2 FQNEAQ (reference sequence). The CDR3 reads CASSPWTGGYEQYF. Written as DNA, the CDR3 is TGTGCCAGCAGCCCTTGGACAGGGGGCTACGAGCAGTACTTC. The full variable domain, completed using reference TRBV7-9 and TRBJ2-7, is DTGVSQNPRHKITKRGQNVTFRCDPISEHNRLYWYRQTLGQGPEFLTYFQNEAQLEKSRLLSDRFSAERPKGSFSTLEIQRTEQGDSAMYLCASSPWTGGYEQYFGPGTRLTVT.

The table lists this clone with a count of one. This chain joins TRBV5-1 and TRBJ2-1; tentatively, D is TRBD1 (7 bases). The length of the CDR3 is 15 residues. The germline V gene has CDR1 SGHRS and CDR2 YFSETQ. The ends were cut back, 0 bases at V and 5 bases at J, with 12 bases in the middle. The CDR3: CASSLAGGSHNEQFF. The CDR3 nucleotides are TGCGCCAGCAGCTTGGCAGGGGGGTCTCACAATGAGCAGTTCTTC.

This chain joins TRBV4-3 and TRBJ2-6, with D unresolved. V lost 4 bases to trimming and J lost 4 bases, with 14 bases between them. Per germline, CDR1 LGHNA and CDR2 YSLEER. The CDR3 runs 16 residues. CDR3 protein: CASSPAPGDGANVLTF. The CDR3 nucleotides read TGCGCCAGCAGCCCAGCGCCCGGAGACGGGGCCAACGTCCTGACTTTC.